These 9 T cell receptor beta chains came from one sample sequenced in a study of T cell repertoires in MIS-A myocarditis. Data came from immunoSEQ multiplex PCR; TCRdb stores just in-frame clones and leaves some out. The sample holds 6,500 to 7,500 clones, approximately 81% seen once. Specimen: right inferior lung lobe tissue obtained at autopsy. The receptors were sampled from a man aged 18 to 35 with fulminant myocarditis from multisystem inflammatory syndrome in adults (MIS-A) after COVID-19.

This clone appeared a single time. DNA for the CDR3: TGTGCCAGCAGCGGACTTAGCGGGGTCTACAATGAGCAGTTCTTC. This sequence encodes CASSGLSGVYNEQFF. The chain joins TRBV2 to TRBJ2-1; TRBD2 matches at 8 bases. V was pared by 6 bases and J by 3 bases, with 7 bases of the junction left unmatched. CDR1 and CDR2 from the germline V gene are SNHLY and FYNNEI. CDR3 length: 15 residues.

The rearrangement uses TRBV3-1 (or the pseudogene TRBV3-2) and TRBJ2-1; the D is unclear. The CDR3 spans 17 residues. V was cut by 5 bases and J by 5 bases, with 22 bases left in between. Germline lookup yields CDR1 LGHDT and CDR2 YNNKEL (reference sequence). CDR3 in DNA: TGTGCCAGCAGCGCCGCGTATCCCTTCCATTCCGACAATGAGCAGTTCTTC. This translates into CASSAAYPFHSDNEQFF.

The chain uses TRBV3-1 (or the pseudogene TRBV3-2) and TRBJ1-1; tentatively, D is TRBD1 (6 bases). Germline CDR1 and CDR2: LGHDT and YNNKEL (reference sequence). Trimming shortened V by 3 bases and J by 6 bases, and 11 bases separated the two germline ends. The CDR3 totals 13 residues. CDR3 amino acids: CASSHPNRAEAFF. The CDR3 DNA reads TGTGCCAGCAGCCATCCAAACAGGGCTGAAGCTTTCTTT.

This clone has only one observation. The chain carries TRBV4-1 and TRBJ1-1; maybe TRBD1 (5 bases). Germline loops: CDR1 MGHRA, CDR2 YSYEKL. Trimming took 1 base from V and 0 from J, leaving 12 bases between them. There are 16 residues in the CDR3. CDR3 protein: CASSQVVGHLNTEAFF. CDR3 coding DNA: TGCGCCAGCAGCCAAGTGGTCGGACACCTGAACACTGAAGCTTTCTTT.

The chain carries TRBV28 and TRBJ1-5; 7 bases match TRBD1. Germline V gene sequence: CDR1 MDHEN, CDR2 SYDVKM. J was trimmed by 3 bases and V by 6 bases; bases with no gene match: 11. This CDR3 is 16 amino acids long. The CDR3 region is CASSHLRQGFNQPQHF. The CDR3, as DNA: TGTGCCAGCAGCCACCTGAGACAGGGATTCAATCAGCCCCAGCATTTT. Drawing the rest from reference TRBV28 and TRBJ1-5, the complete variable domain is DVKVTQSSRYLVKRTGEKVFLECVQDMDHENMFWYRQDPGLGLRLIYFSYDVKMKEKGDIPEGYSVSREKKERFSLILESASTNQTSMYLCASSHLRQGFNQPQHFGDGTRLSIL.

The rearrangement links TRBV28 to TRBJ1-3; D is uncertain. Germline V lookup: CDR1 MDHEN, CDR2 SYDVKM. This CDR3 region has 13 residues. This chain's CDR3 is CAGRPSSGNTIYF. The CDR3 bases are TGTGCTGGACGGCCGAGCTCTGGAAACACCATATATTTT.

V and J are TRBV27 and TRBJ1-3; D might be TRBD1 (5 bases). This CDR3 comprises 14 residues. Germline CDR1 is MNHEY and CDR2 is SMNVEV (reference sequence). The V end was cut by 2 bases, the J end by 4 bases, with 9 bases between. CDR3 in amino acids: CASSLAGYGNTIYF. DNA of the CDR3: TGTGCCAGCAGTTTAGCAGGGTACGGAAACACCATATATTTT.

The chain recombines TRBV7-8 with TRBJ2-1, with TRBD2 identical over 8 bases. The V and J ends lost 1 base and 2 bases, in that order; junction bases with no gene match: 4. CDR3 length: 16 residues. Germline values: CDR1 SGHVS, CDR2 FQNEAQ. The CDR3 DNA sequence: TGTGCCAGCAGCTTAGGTTGGCGGGAGGCCTACAATGAGCAGTTCTTC. Protein: CASSLGWREAYNEQFF.

The J gene is TRBJ2-2, the V gene TRBV28; D perhaps matches TRBD2 (6 bases). Germline V gives CDR1 MDHEN, CDR2 SYDVKM. CDR3 length: 15 amino acids. The V end was cut by 7 bases, the J end by 5 bases, with 17 bases between. CDR3 nucleotide sequence: TGTGCCAGCAATATCTATGGCGGGACGACCGGGGAGCTGTTTTTT. Protein sequence: CASNIYGGTTGELFF.